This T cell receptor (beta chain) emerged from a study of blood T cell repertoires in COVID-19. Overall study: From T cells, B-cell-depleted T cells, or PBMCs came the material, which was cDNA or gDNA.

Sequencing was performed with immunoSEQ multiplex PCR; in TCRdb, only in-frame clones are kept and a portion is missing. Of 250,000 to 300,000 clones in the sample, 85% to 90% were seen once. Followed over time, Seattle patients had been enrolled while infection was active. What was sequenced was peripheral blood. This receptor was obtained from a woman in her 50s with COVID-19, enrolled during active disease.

This CDR3 reads CASSPSYRNYGYTF. CDR3 DNA: TGTGCCAGCAGCCCGAGCTACAGGAACTATGGCTACACCTTC. The rearrangement joins TRBV5-6 to TRBJ1-2, with D maybe TRBD1 (5 bases). Germline V lookup: CDR1 SGHDT, CDR2 YYEEEE. The germline V and J ends were trimmed by 4 bases and 2 bases, with 12 bases remaining between them. The CDR3 contains 14 residues.